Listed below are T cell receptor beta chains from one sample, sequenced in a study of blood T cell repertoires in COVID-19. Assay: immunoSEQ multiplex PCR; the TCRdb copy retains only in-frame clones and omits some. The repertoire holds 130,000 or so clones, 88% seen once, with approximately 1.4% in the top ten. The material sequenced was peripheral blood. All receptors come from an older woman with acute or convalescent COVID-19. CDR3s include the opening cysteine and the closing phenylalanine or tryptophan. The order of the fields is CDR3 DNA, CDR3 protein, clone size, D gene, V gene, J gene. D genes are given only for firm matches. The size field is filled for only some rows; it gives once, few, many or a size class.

DNA: TGTGCCAGCAGGTTAGGGGCCGGGGGGCCTAATGAGCAGTTCTTC
CDR3: CASRLGAGGPNEQFF
size: NA
D: NA
V: TRBV6-1
J: TRBJ2-1

DNA: TGTGCCAGCAGCGTAGTAGGGGCCTTGGGCACTGAAGCTTTCTTT
CDR3: CASSVVGALGTEAFF
size: NA
D: NA
V: TRBV9
J: TRBJ1-1

DNA: TGTGCCAGCAGCCACAGGGACAGGGGGCTCGTAGGTTCACCCCTCCACTTT
CDR3: CASSHRDRGLVGSPLHF
size: once
D: TRBD1
V: TRBV3-1/TRBV3-2
J: TRBJ1-6

DNA: TGTGCCAGCAGCTTTAGCGGGGGACCCTCCTACGAGCAGTACTTC
CDR3: CASSFSGGPSYEQYF
size: NA
D: TRBD2
V: TRBV7-8
J: TRBJ2-7

DNA: TGTGCCAGCAGCTTAAAGGCGGGGAATCAGCCCCAGCATTTT
CDR3: CASSLKAGNQPQHF
size: NA
D: NA
V: TRBV7-2
J: TRBJ1-5

DNA: TGCGCCAGCAGCTTGACTGACAAGGAGACCCAGTACTTC
CDR3: CASSLTDKETQYF
size: NA
D: NA
V: TRBV5-1
J: TRBJ2-5

DNA: TGTGCCATCAGTGCTCTAGAGAACACTGAAGCTTTCTTT
CDR3: CAISALENTEAFF
size: NA
D: NA
V: TRBV10-3
J: TRBJ1-1

DNA: TGCGCCAGCAGCCAAGGGGGGGTAATCCGCAAAGACTACACCTTC
CDR3: CASSQGGVIRKDYTF
size: NA
D: NA
V: TRBV4-3
J: TRBJ1-2

DNA: TGTGCCAGCAGCCGCACTAGCGGGTTCTACAATGAGCAGTTCTTC
CDR3: CASSRTSGFYNEQFF
size: NA
D: TRBD2
V: TRBV7-2
J: TRBJ2-1

DNA: TGTGCCAGCAGCTTGGGGACTAGCGGGGGGTGGTACAATGAGCAGTTCTTC
CDR3: CASSLGTSGGWYNEQFF
size: NA
D: TRBD2
V: TRBV7-6
J: TRBJ2-1